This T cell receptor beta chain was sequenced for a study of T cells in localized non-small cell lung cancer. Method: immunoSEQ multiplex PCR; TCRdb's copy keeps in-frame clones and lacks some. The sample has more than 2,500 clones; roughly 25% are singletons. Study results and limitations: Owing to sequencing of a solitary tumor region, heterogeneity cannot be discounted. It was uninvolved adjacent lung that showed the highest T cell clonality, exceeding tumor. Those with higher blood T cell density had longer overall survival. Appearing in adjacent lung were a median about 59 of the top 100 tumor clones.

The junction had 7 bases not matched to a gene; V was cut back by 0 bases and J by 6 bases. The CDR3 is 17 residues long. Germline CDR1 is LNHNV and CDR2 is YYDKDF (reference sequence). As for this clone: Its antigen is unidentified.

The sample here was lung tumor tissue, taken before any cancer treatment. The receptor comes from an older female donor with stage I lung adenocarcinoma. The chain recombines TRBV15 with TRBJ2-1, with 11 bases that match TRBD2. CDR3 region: CATSRETLAGGVNEQFF. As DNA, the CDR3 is TGTGCCACCAGCAGAGAGACTCTAGCGGGAGGTGTCAATGAGCAGTTCTTC.